Included here is one T cell receptor beta chain sequence, with context. It has no known antigen specificity. The sample holds no much larger clone one base away, and base qualities are not on file. This record belongs to a study of blood T cell repertoires in COVID-19 (dated by TCRdb to 2020 to 2022). With regard to the full study: Samples from collaborators originated in the United States, Italy and Spain and spanned both the acute and convalescent phases of COVID-19. The material from the prospective study consisted of cDNA or gDNA derived from T cells, B-cell-depleted T cells, or PBMCs. Subjects who had been exposed to COVID-19, were actively infected with it, or had recovered from it provided the deeply sampled blood TCRbeta repertoires that made up the dataset. The repertoires were released in a freely available public database intended as a resource for research on the immune response to SARS-CoV-2. The samples were drawn from the first 160 participants of the ongoing ImmuneRACE study and from under 1,500 subjects provided by 6 global collaborators. Nearly every sample came with metadata listing a de-identified subject ID, COVID-19 status, age in years and sex. Where available, HLA class I and class II types were taken from metadata supplied by the sample provider and were not determined by assay-based typing. What the work shows at the level of the full study, not this receptor alone: The amount of clinical and demographic metadata varied by source and participant and was provided uncurated.

Per the germline V gene, KGHSH is the CDR1 and LQKENI is the CDR2. The CDR3 has 14 amino acids, counting the end cysteine and phenylalanine. The read is trimmed to its CDR3 DNA, 42 bases read in frame from base 1. Trimmed from V: 6 bases; trimmed from J: 3 bases; junction bases lacking a gene match: 3. TCRbeta CDR3 regions were amplified from genomic DNA using the immunoSEQ Assay, a bias-controlled multiplex PCR. Concerning the study's data processing: Nucleated cell counts per sample were estimated from amplification of reference gene primers within the assay. To quantify the absolute abundance of each unique TCRbeta CDR3 rearrangement, sequence reads were collapsed and filtered. For each sample, productive Simpson clonality was calculated by taking the square root of Simpson's diversity index across productive rearrangements. TCRdb took this table from immuneACCESS and kept in-frame rearrangements with V and J called. Such tables lack part of the clones; where checked against another copy, unresolved V genes explain under half of the gap, and the rest is unexplained. Clone size and the V and J calls come from that table; the DNA yielded D and trimming. The table for this sample lists about 260,000 clones; 80% to 85% of them were counted only once. The ten top clones hold over 1.5% of the sample.

Samples from volunteer blood donors who had recovered from COVID-19 were contributed by a second Seattle source. The collaborating institutions used their own protocols to collect whole blood in K2EDTA tubes. For TCRbeta analysis, collaborator samples were shipped as frozen whole blood, as isolated PBMCs, or as DNA extracted from either sample type. The TCR sequence derives from a middle-aged woman who had recovered from COVID-19. The chain is assembled from TRBV18 and TRBJ1-3, with TRBD1 matching 9 junction bases. The sample was peripheral blood. This receptor carries the CDR3 CASSPGQGGNTIYF. Read as DNA, the sequence is TGTGCCAGCTCCCCGGGACAGGGTGGAAACACCATATATTTT.